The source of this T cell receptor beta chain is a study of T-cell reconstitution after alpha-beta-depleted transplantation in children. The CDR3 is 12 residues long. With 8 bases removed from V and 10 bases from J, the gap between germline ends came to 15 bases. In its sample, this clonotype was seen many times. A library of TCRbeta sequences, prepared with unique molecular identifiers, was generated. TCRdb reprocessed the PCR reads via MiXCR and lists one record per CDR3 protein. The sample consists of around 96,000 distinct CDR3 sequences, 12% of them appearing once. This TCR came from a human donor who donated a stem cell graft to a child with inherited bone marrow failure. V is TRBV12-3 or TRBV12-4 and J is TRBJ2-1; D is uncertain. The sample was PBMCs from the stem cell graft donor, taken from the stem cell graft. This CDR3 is CASSSWGTEQFF. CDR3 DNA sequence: TGTGCCAGCTCCTCTTGGGGTACAGAGCAGTTCTTC.